This TCR beta chain was found in a study of blood T cell repertoires in COVID-19 (dated by TCRdb to 2018 to 2020). For context, the study as a whole: Samples covering the acute and convalescent phases of COVID-19 were provided by collaborators in the United States, Italy and Spain. The prospective study material was composed of cDNA or gDNA derived from T cells, B-cell-depleted T cells, or PBMCs. Deeply sampled blood TCRbeta repertoires from subjects exposed to, actively infected with, or recovered from COVID-19 were included in the dataset. The repertoires were made available in a free public database intended to serve as a resource for research on the immune response to SARS-CoV-2. The samples were drawn from two sources: the first 160 participants of the ongoing ImmuneRACE study, and some 1,300 subjects contributed by 6 global collaborators. The sample metadata nearly always contained a de-identified subject ID, COVID-19 status, age in years and sex. HLA class I and class II types, where available, came from metadata supplied by the sample provider rather than from assay-based typing. Paper-wide results and their limitations: The amount of clinical and demographic metadata varied by source and participant and was provided uncurated.

Whole blood was collected in K2EDTA tubes by collaborating institutions according to the institutions' own protocols. For TCRbeta analysis, collaborators shipped samples as frozen whole blood, isolated PBMCs, or DNA extracted from either of those sample types. As for this clone: Its target antigen remains unknown. No per-base quality is available; no much larger clone lies one base away.

The immunoSEQ Assay, a bias-controlled multiplex PCR, was used to amplify TCRbeta CDR3 regions from genomic DNA. The published analysis was carried out like this. Within the assay, amplification of reference gene primers was used to estimate how many nucleated cells each sample contained. To quantify the absolute abundance of each unique TCRbeta CDR3 rearrangement, sequence reads were collapsed and filtered. For each sample, productive Simpson clonality was calculated as the square root of Simpson's diversity index across productive rearrangements. TCRdb holds this immuneACCESS table with in-frame rearrangements only. Some clones are missing; in checked studies, unresolved V genes explain under half, and the rest has no known cause. V and J calls and clone size come straight from that table; D and trimming were deduced from the DNA. This sample is represented by a few hundred thousand clones; about 80% of them were singletons. Together, the top ten hold around 7.2% of the sample.

V trim: 7 bases; J trim: 10 bases; unmatched bases: 8. From the cysteine up to the phenylalanine, the CDR3 has a length of 12 residues. Kept here is only the CDR3 DNA, which spans 36 bases and is read in frame from base 1. CDR1 and CDR2 are read off the germline V gene as SGHRS and YFSETQ. This receptor was identified in a woman between 50 and 59 years old with acute or convalescent COVID-19. The chain joins TRBV5-1 to TRBJ2-1; TRBD2 aligns with 7 central bases. The material sequenced was peripheral blood. The sequenced DNA is TGCGCCAGCTTCGGGCGGGAGTACGAGCAGTTCTTC. The encoded protein is CASFGREYEQFF.